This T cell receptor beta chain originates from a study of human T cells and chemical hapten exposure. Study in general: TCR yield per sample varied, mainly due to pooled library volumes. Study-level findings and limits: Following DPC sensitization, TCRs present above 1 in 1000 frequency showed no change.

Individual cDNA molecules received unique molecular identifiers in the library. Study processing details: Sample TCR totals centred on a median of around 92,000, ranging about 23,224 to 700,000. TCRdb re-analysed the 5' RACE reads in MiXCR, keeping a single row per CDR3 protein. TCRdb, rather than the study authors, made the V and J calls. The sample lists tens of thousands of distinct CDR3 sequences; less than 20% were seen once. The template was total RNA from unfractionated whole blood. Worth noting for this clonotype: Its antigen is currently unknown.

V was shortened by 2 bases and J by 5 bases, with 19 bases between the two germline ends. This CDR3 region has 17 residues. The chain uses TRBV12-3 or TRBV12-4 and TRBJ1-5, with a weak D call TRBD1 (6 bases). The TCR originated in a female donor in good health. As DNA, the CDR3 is TGTGCCAGCAGTTTATTAATCTGGGGGCAGGGGTATCAGCCCCAGCATTTT. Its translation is CASSLLIWGQGYQPQHF.